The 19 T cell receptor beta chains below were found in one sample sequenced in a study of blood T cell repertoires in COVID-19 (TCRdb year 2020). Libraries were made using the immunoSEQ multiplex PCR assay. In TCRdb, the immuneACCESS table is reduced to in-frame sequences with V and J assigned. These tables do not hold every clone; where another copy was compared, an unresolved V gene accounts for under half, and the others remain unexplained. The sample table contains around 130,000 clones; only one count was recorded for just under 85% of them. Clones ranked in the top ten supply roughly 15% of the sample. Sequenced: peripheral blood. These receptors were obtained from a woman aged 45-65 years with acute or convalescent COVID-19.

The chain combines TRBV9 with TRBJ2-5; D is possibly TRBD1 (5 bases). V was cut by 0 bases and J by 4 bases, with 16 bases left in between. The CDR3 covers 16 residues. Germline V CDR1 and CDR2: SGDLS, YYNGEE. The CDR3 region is CASSVGPRVVRETQYF. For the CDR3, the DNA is TGTGCCAGCAGCGTAGGACCCAGGGTAGTGAGAGAGACCCAGTACTTC. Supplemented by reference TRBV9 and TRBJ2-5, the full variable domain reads DSGVTQTPKHLITATGQRVTLRCSPRSGDLSVYWYQQSLDQGLQFLIQYYNGEERAKGNILERFSAQQFPDLHSELNLSSLELGDSALYFCASSVGPRVVRETQYFGPGTRLLVL.

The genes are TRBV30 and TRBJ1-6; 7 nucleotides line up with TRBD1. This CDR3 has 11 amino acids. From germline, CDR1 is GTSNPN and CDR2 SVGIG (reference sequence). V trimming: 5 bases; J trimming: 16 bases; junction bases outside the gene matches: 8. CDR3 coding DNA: TGTGCCTGGGGGGACAGTCTAAGTCTCCACTTT. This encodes CAWGDSLSLHF.

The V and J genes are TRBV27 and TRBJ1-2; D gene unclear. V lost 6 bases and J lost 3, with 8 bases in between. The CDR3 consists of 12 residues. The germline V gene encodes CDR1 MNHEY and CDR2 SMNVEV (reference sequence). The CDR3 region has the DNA TGTGCCAGCAGGACGGGTCACTATGGCTACACCTTC. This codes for CASRTGHYGYTF.

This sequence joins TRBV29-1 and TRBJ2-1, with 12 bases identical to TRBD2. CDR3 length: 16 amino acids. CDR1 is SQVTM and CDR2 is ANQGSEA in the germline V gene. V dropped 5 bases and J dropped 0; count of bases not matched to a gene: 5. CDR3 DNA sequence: TGCAGCGTTACAGGGACTAGCGGGCACTCCTACAATGAGCAGTTCTTC. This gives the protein CSVTGTSGHSYNEQFF.

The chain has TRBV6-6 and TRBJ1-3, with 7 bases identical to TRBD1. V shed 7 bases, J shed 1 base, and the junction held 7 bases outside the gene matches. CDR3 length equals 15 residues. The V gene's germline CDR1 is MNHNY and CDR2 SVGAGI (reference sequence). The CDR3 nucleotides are TGTGCCAGCATAAACAGGGGCGGATCTGGAAACACCATATATTTT. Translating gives CASINRGGSGNTIYF.

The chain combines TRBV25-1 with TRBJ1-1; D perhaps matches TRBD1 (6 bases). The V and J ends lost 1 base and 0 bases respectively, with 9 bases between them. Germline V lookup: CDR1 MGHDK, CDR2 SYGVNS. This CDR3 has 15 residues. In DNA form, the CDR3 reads TGTGCCAGCAGTGAATTAGACAGGATGAACACTGAAGCTTTCTTT. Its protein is CASSELDRMNTEAFF.

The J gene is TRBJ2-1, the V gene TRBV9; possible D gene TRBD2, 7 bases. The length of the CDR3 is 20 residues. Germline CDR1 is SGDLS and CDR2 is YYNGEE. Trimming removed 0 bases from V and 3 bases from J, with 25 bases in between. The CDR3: CASSVEGRGGAPSGYNEQFF. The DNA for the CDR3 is TGTGCCAGCAGCGTAGAAGGTAGAGGGGGGGCCCCCTCGGGCTACAATGAGCAGTTCTTC.

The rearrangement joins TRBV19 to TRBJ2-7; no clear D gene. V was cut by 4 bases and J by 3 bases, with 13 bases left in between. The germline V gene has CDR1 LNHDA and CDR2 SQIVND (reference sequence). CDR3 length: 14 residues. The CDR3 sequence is CASSSQIRNYEQYF. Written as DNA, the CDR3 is TGTGCCAGTAGTAGCCAGATCCGAAACTACGAGCAGTACTTC.

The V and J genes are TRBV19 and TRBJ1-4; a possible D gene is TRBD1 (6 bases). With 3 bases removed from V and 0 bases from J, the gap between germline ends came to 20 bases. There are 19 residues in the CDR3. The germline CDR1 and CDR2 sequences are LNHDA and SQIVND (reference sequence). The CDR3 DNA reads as TGTGCCAGTAGTATTTATCAGACAGGTCTGAATCCAACTAATGAAAAACTGTTTTTT. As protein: CASSIYQTGLNPTNEKLFF.

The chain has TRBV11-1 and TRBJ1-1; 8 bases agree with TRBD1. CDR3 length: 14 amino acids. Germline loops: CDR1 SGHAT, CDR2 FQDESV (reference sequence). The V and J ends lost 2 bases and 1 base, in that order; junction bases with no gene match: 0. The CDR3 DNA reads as TGTGCCAGCAGCTTAACAGGGGGGAACACTGAAGCTTTCTTT. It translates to CASSLTGGNTEAFF.

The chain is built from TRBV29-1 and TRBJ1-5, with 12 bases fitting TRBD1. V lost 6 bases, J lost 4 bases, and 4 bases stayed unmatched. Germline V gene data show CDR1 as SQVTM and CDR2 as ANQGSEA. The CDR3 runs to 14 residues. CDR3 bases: TGCAGCGTCGCGGGACAGGGGGCTAATCAGCCCCAGCATTTT. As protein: CSVAGQGANQPQHF.

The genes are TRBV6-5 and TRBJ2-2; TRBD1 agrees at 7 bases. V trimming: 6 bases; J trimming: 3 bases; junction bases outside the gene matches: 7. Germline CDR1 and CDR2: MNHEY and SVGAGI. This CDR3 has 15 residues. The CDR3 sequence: CASSLTGLYTGELFF. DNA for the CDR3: TGTGCCAGCAGCCTGACAGGGTTATACACCGGGGAGCTGTTTTTT.

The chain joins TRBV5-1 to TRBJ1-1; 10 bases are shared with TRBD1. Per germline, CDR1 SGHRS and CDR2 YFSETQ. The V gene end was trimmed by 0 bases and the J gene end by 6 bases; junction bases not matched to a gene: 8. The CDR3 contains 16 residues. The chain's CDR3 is CASSLADRGMIAEAFF. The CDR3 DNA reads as TGCGCCAGCAGCTTGGCGGACAGGGGGATGATAGCTGAAGCTTTCTTT.

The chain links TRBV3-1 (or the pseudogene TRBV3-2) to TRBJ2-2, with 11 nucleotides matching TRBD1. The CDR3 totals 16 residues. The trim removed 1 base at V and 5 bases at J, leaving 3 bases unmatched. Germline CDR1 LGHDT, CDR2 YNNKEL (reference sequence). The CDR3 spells CASSQAGQGVTGELFF. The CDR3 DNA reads TGTGCCAGCAGCCAAGCGGGACAGGGGGTGACCGGGGAGCTGTTTTTT.

The CDR3 protein is CASSFRQGAAYNEQFF. The CDR3 DNA follows: TGTGCCAGCAGCTTTCGGCAGGGGGCAGCCTACAATGAGCAGTTCTTC. The chain carries TRBV5-6 and TRBJ2-1; 8 positions match TRBD1. V dropped 2 bases and J dropped 2; count of bases not matched to a gene: 6. There are 16 residues in the CDR3. Germline values: CDR1 SGHDT, CDR2 YYEEEE.

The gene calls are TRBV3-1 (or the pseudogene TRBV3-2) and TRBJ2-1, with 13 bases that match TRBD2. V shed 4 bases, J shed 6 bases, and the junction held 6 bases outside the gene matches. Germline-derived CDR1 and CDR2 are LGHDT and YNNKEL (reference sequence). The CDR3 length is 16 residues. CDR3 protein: CASSLGTSGVGNEQFF. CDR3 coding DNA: TGTGCCAGCAGCCTCGGGACTAGCGGGGTGGGCAATGAGCAGTTCTTC.

The CDR3 region is CASSLRDRLSSGNTIYF. The DNA for the CDR3 is TGCGCCAGCAGCCTTAGGGACAGGCTCAGCTCTGGAAACACCATATATTTT. The chain links TRBV4-1 to TRBJ1-3; 8 bases map to TRBD1. CDR1 and CDR2 from the germline V gene are MGHRA and YSYEKL. The CDR3 is 17 residues long. Trimming cost V 4 bases and J 0 bases; bases outside gene matches: 8.

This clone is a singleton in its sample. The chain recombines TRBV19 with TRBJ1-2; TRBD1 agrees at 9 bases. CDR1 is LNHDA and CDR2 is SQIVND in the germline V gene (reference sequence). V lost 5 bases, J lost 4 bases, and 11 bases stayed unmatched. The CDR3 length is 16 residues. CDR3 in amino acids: CASSPLQGAHGYGYTF. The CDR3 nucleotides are TGTGCCAGTAGTCCGCTACAGGGGGCGCACGGCTATGGCTACACCTTC.

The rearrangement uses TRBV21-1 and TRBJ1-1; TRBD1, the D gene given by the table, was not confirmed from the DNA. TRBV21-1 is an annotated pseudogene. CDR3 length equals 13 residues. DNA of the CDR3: TGTGCCAGCAGCGTACAGGGGGACACTGAAGCTTTCTTT. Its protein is CASSVQGDTEAFF.